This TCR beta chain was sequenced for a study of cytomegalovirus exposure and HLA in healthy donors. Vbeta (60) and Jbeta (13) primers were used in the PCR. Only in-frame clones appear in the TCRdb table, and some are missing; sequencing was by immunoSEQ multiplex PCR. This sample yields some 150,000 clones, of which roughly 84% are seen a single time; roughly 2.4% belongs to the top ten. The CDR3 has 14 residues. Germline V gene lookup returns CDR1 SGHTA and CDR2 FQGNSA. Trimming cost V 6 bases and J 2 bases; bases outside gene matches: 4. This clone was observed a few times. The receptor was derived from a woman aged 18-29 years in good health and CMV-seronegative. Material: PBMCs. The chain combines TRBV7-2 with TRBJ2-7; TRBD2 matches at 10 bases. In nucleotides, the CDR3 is TGTGCCAGCAGAAGGACTAGCGGTCCCTACGAGCAGTACTTC. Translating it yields CASRRTSGPYEQYF.